This T cell receptor beta chain was sequenced during a study of T cells in Graves' hyperthyroidism and ophthalmopathy. Ten or more counts support this clonotype. Antigen unknown. Germline CDR1 and CDR2: LNHDA and SQIVND (reference sequence). The length of the CDR3 is 14 residues. Trimming stripped 4 bases from V and 5 bases from J, with 12 bases between. Amplification targeted TCR beta CDR3 regions from RNA transcripts. Initially, a first-round RT-PCR of the TCR CDR3 employed the HTBI primer set. TCRdb called the multiplex PCR reads again in MiXCR, with one record for every CDR3 protein. The sample lists more than 150,000 distinct CDR3 sequences, about a sixth occurring once. Stable hyperthyroidism: no ophthalmopathy progression over 18 months of follow-up. General study results and limits: Ophthalmopathy was separated from stable hyperthyroidism by a 13 V-J model. In validation, the model predicted ophthalmopathy. These predictions came a median about 6.2 months before onset. Blood also carried most thyroid clonotypes expanded above 0.001.

Sequencing was done on a sample of blood. The TCR originated in a woman aged 50 to 65 with Graves' hyperthyroidism. The chain is built from TRBV19 and TRBJ1-5, with D hard to call. The CDR3: CASSTPVAHQPQHF. The CDR3 bases are TGTGCCAGTAGTACGCCCGTGGCCCATCAGCCCCAGCATTTT. The full variable domain, in which reference TRBV19 and TRBJ1-5 provide the parts outside the CDR3, is DGGITQSPKYLFRKEGQNVTLSCEQNLNHDAMYWYRQDPGQGLRLIYYSQIVNDFQKGDIAEGYSVSREKKESFPLTVTSAQKNPTAFYLCASSTPVAHQPQHFGDGTRLSIL.